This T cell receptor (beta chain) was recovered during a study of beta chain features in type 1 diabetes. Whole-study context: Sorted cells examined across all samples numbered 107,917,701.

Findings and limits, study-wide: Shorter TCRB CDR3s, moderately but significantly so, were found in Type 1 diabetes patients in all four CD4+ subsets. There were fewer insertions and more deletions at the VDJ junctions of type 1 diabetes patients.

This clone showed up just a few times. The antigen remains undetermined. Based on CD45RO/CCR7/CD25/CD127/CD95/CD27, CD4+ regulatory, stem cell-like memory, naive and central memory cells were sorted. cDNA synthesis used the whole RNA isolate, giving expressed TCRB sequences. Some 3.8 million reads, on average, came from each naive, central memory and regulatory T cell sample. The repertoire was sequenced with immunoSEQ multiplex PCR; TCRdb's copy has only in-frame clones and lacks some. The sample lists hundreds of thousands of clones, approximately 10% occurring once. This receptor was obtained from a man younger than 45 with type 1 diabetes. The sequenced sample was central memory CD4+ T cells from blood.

The CDR3 sequence is CASSSISGQLYGYTF. In DNA, the CDR3 is TGTGCCAGCAGCTCGATAAGTGGACAGCTCTATGGCTACACCTTC. The J gene is TRBJ1-2, the V gene TRBV5-6; maybe TRBD1 (6 bases). The V end lost 3 bases, the J end lost 4 bases, and 16 bases lay between the germline ends. Per the germline V gene, CDR1 is SGHDT and CDR2 is YYEEEE. The CDR3 totals 15 residues.